These 24 T cell receptor beta chains were sequenced from one sample in a study of blood T cell repertoires in COVID-19 (dated by TCRdb to the early 2020s). The library relied on the immunoSEQ multiplex PCR assay. TCRdb stores this immuneACCESS table with in-frame sequences only. Part of the clones is absent; in the studies checked, under half of the shortfall reflects unresolved V genes, and no reason is known for the rest. This sample holds 200,000 to 250,000 clones; 81% were observed only once. More than 8.5% of the sample rests with the top ten. Sequencing was done on a sample of PBMCs or T cells enriched from blood (not recorded which). The receptors shown here come from a woman in her 50s with acute COVID-19.

The chain recombines TRBV5-6 with TRBJ2-7, with TRBD1 as a possible D gene (7 bases). Germline V gene lookup returns CDR1 SGHDT and CDR2 YYEEEE. The germline V and J ends were trimmed by 0 bases and 0 bases, with 16 bases remaining between them. CDR3 length: 17 residues. CDR3 region: CASSLVALRDSSYEQYF. The CDR3 DNA reads TGTGCCAGCAGCTTGGTGGCACTGCGGGACAGCTCCTACGAGCAGTACTTC.

The rearrangement joins TRBV28 to TRBJ1-2, with no clear D. Deletions cut 5 bases from V and 1 base from J, with 17 bases between. Germline values: CDR1 MDHEN, CDR2 SYDVKM. The CDR3 is 16 residues long. The CDR3 region has the DNA TGTGCCAGCAGTACCGACACAGTGAATGATAACTATGGCTACACCTTC. It codes for CASSTDTVNDNYGYTF.

The gene calls are TRBV5-8 and TRBJ2-2; 10 nucleotides agree with TRBD2. Trimming took 4 bases from V and 4 from J; bases not matched to a gene: 7. Germline CDR1 is SGHTS and CDR2 is YDEGEE. This CDR3 comprises 16 residues. The CDR3 is CASSPYSGGSTGELFF. CDR3 sequence (DNA): TGTGCCAGCAGCCCATATAGCGGGGGGAGCACCGGGGAGCTGTTTTTT.

The chain joins TRBV24-1 to TRBJ2-1; 7 nucleotides match TRBD2. Trimming removed 4 bases from V and 0 bases from J; junction bases left unmatched: 5. Germline CDR1 is KGHDR and CDR2 is SFDVKD. This CDR3 spans 16 amino acids. DNA for the CDR3: TGTGCCACCAGTGAGAGCGGGACCCACTCCTACAATGAGCAGTTCTTC. Residues: CATSESGTHSYNEQFF.

V is TRBV29-1 and J is TRBJ1-1; D is possibly TRBD1 (6 bases). This CDR3 contains 12 residues. V was clipped by 7 bases and J by 1 base, with 10 bases between them. In germline, CDR1 is SQVTM, CDR2 ANQGSEA. The CDR3 region has the DNA TGCAGCGGAGGGGGTGGGAACACTGAAGCTTTCTTT. Translation: CSGGGGNTEAFF.

The chain is built from TRBV29-1 and TRBJ1-4, with D maybe TRBD1 (5 bases). This CDR3 has 12 amino acids. CDR1 and CDR2 from the germline V gene are SQVTM and ANQGSEA. V lost 4 bases, J lost 8 bases, and 11 bases lay in between. The CDR3, as DNA: TGCAGCGTTGCAGGCCAGGGAGAAAAACTGTTTTTT. Its protein product is CSVAGQGEKLFF.

The rearrangement links TRBV9 to TRBJ2-1; a possible D gene is TRBD2 (5 bases). The CDR3 extends over 17 amino acids. Germline V gene sequence: CDR1 SGDLS, CDR2 YYNGEE. V lost 0 bases, J lost 4 bases, and 17 bases lay in between. The CDR3 is CASSVEVSAKAYNEQFF. The CDR3 coding sequence is TGTGCCAGCAGCGTAGAGGTTAGCGCTAAAGCTTACAATGAGCAGTTCTTC.

The chain recombines TRBV14 with TRBJ2-5; TRBD2 agrees at 11 bases. CDR1 is SGHDN and CDR2 is FVKESK in the germline V gene. Trimming at V came to 5 bases and at J to 0 bases, leaving 5 bases not matched to a gene. CDR3 length: 16 amino acids. CDR3 DNA sequence: TGTGCCAGCAGCGAACTAGCGGGGGAGTACCAAGAGACCCAGTACTTC. Encoded protein: CASSELAGEYQETQYF.

The V gene is TRBV4-2, the J gene TRBJ1-1; 7 bases match TRBD1. This CDR3 has 17 amino acids. V gave up 0 bases and J gave up 0 bases; unmatched junction bases: 7. The V gene's germline CDR1 is LGHNA and CDR2 YNFKEQ. CDR3 bases: TGTGCCAGCAGCCAAGATCGGGGACAGACTATGAACACTGAAGCTTTCTTT. Its translation is CASSQDRGQTMNTEAFF.

The rearrangement joins TRBV27 to TRBJ2-1; 9 bases are shared with TRBD2. Germline CDR1 MNHEY, CDR2 SMNVEV (reference sequence). J lost 6 bases, V lost 10 bases, and 7 bases had no gene match. The CDR3 runs 13 residues. The CDR3 nucleotides are TGTGCCACTACGGGACTAGCCTCCAATGAGCAGTTCTTC. Residues: CATTGLASNEQFF.

The chain recombines TRBV11-3 with TRBJ1-3; maybe TRBD1 (5 bases). With 6 bases removed from V and 0 bases from J, the gap between germline ends came to 6 bases. CDR1 and CDR2 (germline): SGHNT, YENEEA. CDR3 length: 13 residues. The CDR3 DNA reads as TGTGCCAGCAGTCAGGGCTCTGGAAACACCATATATTTT. Encoded protein: CASSQGSGNTIYF.

The gene calls are TRBV7-9 and TRBJ1-3; the D gene is possibly TRBD1 (5 bases). Germline V gene lookup returns CDR1 SEHNR and CDR2 FQNEAQ (reference sequence). Trimming stripped 1 base from V and 0 bases from J, with 10 bases between. CDR3 length: 16 residues. The CDR3 here is CASSLVRGSSGNTIYF. Written as DNA, the CDR3 is TGTGCCAGCAGCTTAGTTCGGGGGAGCTCTGGAAACACCATATATTTT.

The chain recombines TRBV29-1 with TRBJ2-6; no clear D. The ends were cut back, 6 bases at V and 3 bases at J, with 9 bases in the middle. Germline V gene lookup returns CDR1 SQVTM and CDR2 ANQGSEA. CDR3 length: 13 residues. CDR3 coding DNA: TGCAGCGTCCTCCCGGTTGGGGCCAACGTCCTGACTTTC. Translation gives CSVLPVGANVLTF.

The CDR3 loop is CASSLDGVGGAIAETQYF. CDR3 in DNA: TGTGCCAGCAGCTTAGATGGAGTAGGGGGGGCGATCGCAGAGACCCAGTACTTC. This chain connects TRBV11-3 to TRBJ2-5; D is possibly TRBD2 (7 bases). This CDR3 has 18 amino acids. Germline lookup yields CDR1 SGHNT and CDR2 YENEEA. V was clipped by 0 bases and J by 4 bases, with 21 bases between them. The whole variable domain, filled in from reference TRBV11-3 and TRBJ2-5, reads EAGVVQSPRYKIIEKKQPVAFWCNPISGHNTLYWYLQNLGQGPELLIRYENEEAVDDSQLPKDRFSAERLKGVDSTLKIQPAELGDSAVYLCASSLDGVGGAIAETQYFGPGTRLLVL.

The chain joins TRBV12-5 to TRBJ1-1; TRBD1 might be the D (5 bases). The CDR3 totals 14 residues. V was shortened by 4 bases and J by 6 bases, with 15 bases between the two germline ends. Germline V lookup: CDR1 LGHNT, CDR2 FRNRAP. The CDR3 DNA reads TGTGCTAGTGGTTACTCAAGTCAGGGATCTGAAGCTTTCTTT. This sequence encodes CASGYSSQGSEAFF. Drawing the rest from reference TRBV12-5 and TRBJ1-1, the complete variable domain is DARVTQTPRHKVTEMGQEVTMRCQPILGHNTVFWYRQTMMQGLELLAYFRNRAPLDDSGMPKDRFSAEMPDATLATLKIQPSEPRDSAVYFCASGYSSQGSEAFFGQGTRLTVV.

The chain is built from TRBV2 and TRBJ2-3; 7 bases map to TRBD2. CDR3 size: 15 residues. The J segment lost 3 bases and the V segment lost 4 bases, leaving 7 bases of the junction unmatched. Germline V gene sequence: CDR1 SNHLY, CDR2 FYNNEI. The CDR3 DNA follows: TGTGCCAGCAGTGTCGTCACGGGGGGAACAGATACGCAGTATTTT. Amino acids: CASSVVTGGTDTQYF.

The genes are TRBV7-2 and TRBJ1-1, with D perhaps matching TRBD1 (6 bases). This CDR3 is built from 13 residues. Germline V gene data show CDR1 as SGHTA and CDR2 as FQGNSA. The V gene lost 5 bases and the J gene lost 1 base, with 8 bases spanning the gap. The CDR3 nucleotides are TGTGCCAGCAGCCGACAGGCGAACACTGAAGCTTTCTTT. Protein: CASSRQANTEAFF.

V is TRBV19 and J is TRBJ2-1, with 9 positions matching TRBD1. The CDR3 spans 16 residues. Germline V gene sequence: CDR1 LNHDA, CDR2 SQIVND (reference sequence). Trimming removed 4 bases from V and 4 bases from J; junction bases left unmatched: 8. The CDR3 bases are TGTGCCAGTAGTACCGCCGGGACAGGGACGTACAATGAGCAGTTCTTC. Translated: CASSTAGTGTYNEQFF.

This clone was seen more than once but under ten times. The chain is built from TRBV10-2 and TRBJ1-2; 7 bases match TRBD1. V shed 5 bases and J 8 bases; nucleotides not matched to a gene: 2. The CDR3 consists of 11 residues. Germline CDR1 WSHSY, CDR2 SAAADI. This chain's CDR3 is CASSQDRGYTF. The CDR3 DNA is TGCGCCAGCAGTCAGGACAGGGGCTACACCTTC.

This sequence joins TRBV5-1 and TRBJ2-2, with D unclear. Germline-derived CDR1 and CDR2 are SGHRS and YFSETQ. The V end was cut by 1 base, the J end by 6 bases, with 10 bases between. There are 14 residues in the CDR3. The CDR3 is CASSLFQAAGELFF. CDR3 nucleotide sequence: TGCGCCAGCAGCTTGTTTCAGGCCGCCGGGGAGCTGTTTTTT.

The count of this clone is one. The chain carries TRBV7-8 and TRBJ2-1; 16 positions agree with TRBD2. Germline CDR1 SGHVS, CDR2 FQNEAQ. J was trimmed by 9 bases and V by 5 bases; bases with no gene match: 4. The CDR3 contains 15 residues. For the CDR3, the DNA is TGTGCCAGCAGCACGGGACTAGCGGGGGGGTTTGAGCAGTTCTTC. Residues: CASSTGLAGGFEQFF.

This clone was counted between two and nine times. The chain recombines TRBV6-5 with TRBJ2-1, with D tentatively TRBD1 (5 bases). Germline assignment: CDR1 MNHEY and CDR2 SVGAGI. Deletions cut 2 bases from V and 5 bases from J, with 13 bases between. The CDR3 totals 15 residues. The CDR3 nucleotides are TGTGCCAGCAGTTACCCGTCCACCAGGGACAATGAGCAGTTCTTC. Translating it yields CASSYPSTRDNEQFF.

J is TRBJ2-3 and V is TRBV6-5, with 11 bases that match TRBD2. Germline values: CDR1 MNHEY, CDR2 SVGAGI. The CDR3 consists of 14 residues. Losses at the gene ends were 6 bases for V and 1 base for J; bases not matched to a gene: 0. The CDR3 spells CASRLAGGTDTQYF. The CDR3 bases are TGTGCCAGCAGACTAGCGGGGGGCACAGATACGCAGTATTTT.

The chain joins TRBV7-9 to TRBJ2-5, with D tentatively TRBD2 (6 bases). Germline V CDR1 and CDR2: SEHNR, FQNEAQ (reference sequence). V lost 2 bases and J lost 4, with 11 bases in between. The CDR3 contains 14 residues. The CDR3 nucleotides read TGTGCCAGCAGCTTAAGGACCGGGGGAGAGACCCAGTACTTC. Encoded protein: CASSLRTGGETQYF.